A single sample is the source of the 28 T cell receptor beta chains below, sequenced in a study of control samples from healthy donors and cancer patients. The protocol was immunoSEQ multiplex PCR, while the TCRdb copy is restricted to in-frame clones and leaves out a portion. The sample lists about 160,000 clones, roughly 93% occurring once. The sequencing sample was made of blood. The source of these receptors is a man between 18 and 29 years old in good health.

The chain employs TRBV28 and TRBJ2-2, with 9 bases identical to TRBD1. The CDR3 spans 16 residues. The trim removed 7 bases at V and 7 bases at J, leaving 13 bases unmatched. Germline CDR1 reads MDHEN; CDR2 reads SYDVKM. The CDR3 DNA is TGTGCCAGCAACTCCCCGGGACAGGGCTTTATCGGGGAGCTGTTTTTT. Translation: CASNSPGQGFIGELFF.

This rearrangement joins TRBV5-1 to TRBJ1-2; D gene unclear. Germline V lookup: CDR1 SGHRS, CDR2 YFSETQ. The CDR3 has 16 residues. Trimming removed 0 bases from V and 4 bases from J, with 16 bases in between. CDR3 sequence: CASSLVVGRNVYGYTF. The CDR3 nucleotides are TGCGCCAGCAGCTTGGTTGTTGGCAGGAATGTCTATGGCTACACCTTC.

The chain has TRBV5-1 and TRBJ2-7; D remains ambiguous. CDR1 is SGHRS, CDR2 YFSETQ, per germline. V was trimmed by 3 bases and J by 2 bases, leaving 12 bases between them. CDR3 length: 14 residues. The CDR3 DNA follows: TGCGCCAGCAGCTGGGGTTCGGGTCCCTACGAGCAGTACTTC. It translates to CASSWGSGPYEQYF.

This clone was found a few times. The chain has TRBV30 and TRBJ1-1, with TRBD1 matching over 7 bases. Trimming took 3 bases from V and 4 from J; bases not matched to a gene: 5. The CDR3 has 13 residues. In germline, CDR1 is GTSNPN, CDR2 SVGIG (reference sequence). CDR3 DNA: TGTGCCTGGAGGCCGACAGGGCTCACTGAAGCTTTCTTT. It yields the protein CAWRPTGLTEAFF.

The sample holds one count of this clone. This chain's CDR3 is CASSPGRDIYEQYF. For the CDR3, the DNA is TGTGCCAGCAGTCCCGGCCGGGACATCTACGAGCAGTACTTC. V gene TRBV27 combines with J gene TRBJ2-7; weak D call: TRBD1 (6 bases). The V and J ends lost 5 bases and 3 bases respectively, with 14 bases between them. Germline CDR1 MNHEY, CDR2 SMNVEV (reference sequence). There are 14 residues in the CDR3.

The chain is built from TRBV3-1 (or the pseudogene TRBV3-2) and TRBJ2-3, with 11 bases lining up with TRBD2. Trimming removed 2 bases from V and 0 bases from J; junction bases left unmatched: 10. This CDR3 has 19 residues. Germline loops: CDR1 LGHDT, CDR2 YNNKEL (reference sequence). The CDR3 region has the DNA TGTGCCAGCAGCCAACTGACTAGCGGGACAGAGTCTAGCACAGATACGCAGTATTTT. This codes for CASSQLTSGTESSTDTQYF.

The chain uses TRBV4-3 and TRBJ2-1, with D tentatively TRBD2 (6 bases). This CDR3 has 15 residues. Germline V gene lookup returns CDR1 LGHNA and CDR2 YSLEER. V lost 0 bases and J 7 bases, leaving 13 bases between the germline ends. CDR3 region: CASSQDSGGWNEQFF. The CDR3 region has the DNA TGCGCCAGCAGCCAAGATTCTGGAGGGTGGAATGAGCAGTTCTTC.

This chain links TRBV5-6 with TRBJ1-2, with unresolved D. Per the germline V gene, CDR1 is SGHDT and CDR2 is YYEEEE. The V gene lost 0 bases and the J gene lost 1 base, with 7 bases spanning the gap. The CDR3 sequence is 14 residues long. In DNA, the CDR3 is TGTGCCAGCAGCTTGGTGGGGTATAACTATGGCTACACCTTC. This encodes CASSLVGYNYGYTF.

This chain joins TRBV27 and TRBJ2-7; 9 bases agree with TRBD1. The J segment lost 2 bases and the V segment lost 4 bases, leaving 6 bases of the junction unmatched. There are 15 residues in the CDR3. Per the germline V gene, CDR1 is MNHEY and CDR2 is SMNVEV (reference sequence). CDR3 DNA sequence: TGTGCCAGCAGTTGGCACCGGACAGGGGCCTACGAGCAGTACTTC. Residues: CASSWHRTGAYEQYF.

This sequence joins TRBV5-1 and TRBJ1-2; D may be TRBD1 (5 bases). The CDR3 covers 14 residues. Trimming removed 0 bases at V and 8 bases at J, with 14 bases between. Germline V CDR1 and CDR2: SGHRS, YFSETQ. The CDR3 bases are TGCGCCAGCAGCTTGGGCCTCAGGGATTGGGGCTACACCTTC. Residues: CASSLGLRDWGYTF.

The chain employs TRBV2 and TRBJ2-3; no firm D call. Germline V gives CDR1 SNHLY, CDR2 FYNNEI. Trimming removed 6 bases from V and 1 base from J, with 11 bases in between. The CDR3 sequence is 14 residues long. The CDR3 sequence is CASRTERGTDTQYF. The DNA of the CDR3 is TGTGCCAGCAGGACGGAAAGGGGCACAGATACGCAGTATTTT.

The rearrangement links TRBV5-1 to TRBJ2-2; 9 bases line up with TRBD1. This CDR3 contains 17 residues. Germline V lookup: CDR1 SGHRS, CDR2 YFSETQ. The V segment lost 3 bases and the J segment 7 bases; nucleotides outside the gene matches: 13. The CDR3 bases are TGCGCCAGCAGCTCCCCCGGGACAGGGATGATGGGCGGGGAGCTGTTTTTT. It specifies CASSSPGTGMMGGELFF.

The chain has TRBV29-1 and TRBJ1-4, with 9 bases identical to TRBD1. The V gene's germline CDR1 is SQVTM and CDR2 ANQGSEA. The junction had 2 bases not matched to a gene; V was cut back by 7 bases and J by 5 bases. CDR3 size: 12 residues. The CDR3: CSGGTGNEKLFF. DNA of the CDR3: TGCAGCGGAGGGACAGGGAATGAAAAACTGTTTTTT. The full variable domain, with the rest looked up from reference TRBV29-1 and TRBJ1-4, is SAVISQKPSRDICQRGTSLTIQCQVDSQVTMMFWYRQQPGQSLTLIATANQGSEATYESGFVIDKFPISRPNLTFSTLTVSNMSPEDSSIYLCSGGTGNEKLFFGSGTQLSVL.

The CDR3 DNA follows: TGTGCCAGCAGCCTCGGCGGACAGAACTACAATGAGCAGTTCTTC. Amino acids: CASSLGGQNYNEQFF. The rearrangement joins TRBV11-3 to TRBJ2-1; D perhaps matches TRBD1 (6 bases). Germline V CDR1 and CDR2: SGHNT, YENEEA. The ends were cut back, 5 bases at V and 3 bases at J, with 14 bases in the middle. This CDR3 is built from 15 residues.

The chain uses TRBV19 and TRBJ2-1; 7 bases agree with TRBD2. The ends lost 4 bases at V and 15 bases at J; junction bases unmatched: 12. Germline V CDR1 and CDR2: LNHDA, SQIVND (reference sequence). This CDR3 region has 13 residues. CDR3 sequence reads: CASSNGLGDQGFF. The DNA for the CDR3 is TGTGCCAGTAGTAACGGACTAGGGGATCAAGGGTTCTTC.

The chain combines TRBV9 with TRBJ1-2; 8 nucleotides align to TRBD1. The J segment lost 6 bases and the V segment lost 1 base, leaving 8 bases of the junction unmatched. CDR1 and CDR2 (germline): SGDLS, YYNGEE. This CDR3 spans 15 amino acids. Written as DNA, the CDR3 is TGTGCCAGCAGCGTATCGGCAGGGGGCGCAGATGGCTACACCTTC. Translation gives CASSVSAGGADGYTF. The full variable domain, completed using reference TRBV9 and TRBJ1-2, is DSGVTQTPKHLITATGQRVTLRCSPRSGDLSVYWYQQSLDQGLQFLIQYYNGEERAKGNILERFSAQQFPDLHSELNLSSLELGDSALYFCASSVSAGGADGYTFGSGTRLTVV.

The chain has TRBV5-4 and TRBJ2-7; possibly TRBD2 for D (6 bases). This CDR3 contains 14 residues. Between the trimmed V and J ends, which lost 7 bases and 3 bases, there was a span of 17 bases. Germline assignment: CDR1 SGHNT and CDR2 YYREEE (reference sequence). The CDR3 coding sequence is TGTGCCAGCTCGGGGGTGCCCGATTACTACGAGCAGTACTTC. Encoded protein: CASSGVPDYYEQYF.

The genes are TRBV2 and TRBJ1-4; 7 nucleotides match TRBD1. Unmatched junction bases numbered 8, after V lost 5 bases and J lost 8 bases. Germline V gene data show CDR1 as SNHLY and CDR2 as FYNNEI. CDR3 length: 14 residues. The CDR3, as DNA: TGTGCCAGCAGTTTCGACAGGGCGTCGGAAAAACTGTTTTTT. This translates into CASSFDRASEKLFF.

This chain joins TRBV30 and TRBJ1-1, with a weak D call TRBD1 (5 bases). The ends were cut back, 2 bases at V and 6 bases at J, with 16 bases in the middle. CDR3 length equals 14 residues. The V gene's germline CDR1 is GTSNPN and CDR2 SVGIG (reference sequence). The CDR3 DNA is TGTGCCTGGAGTTTGGGGGTTGGAGTGTCTGAAGCTTTCTTT. Protein: CAWSLGVGVSEAFF. The full variable domain, rest sourced from reference TRBV30 and TRBJ1-1, is SQTIHQWPATLVQPVGSPLSLECTVEGTSNPNLYWYRQAAGRGLQLLFYSVGIGQISSEVPQNLSASRPQDRQFILSSKKLLLSDSGFYLCAWSLGVGVSEAFFGQGTRLTVV.

This clone was counted once. The V call is TRBV12-1, the J call TRBJ2-4; the DNA was not used to check the table's D call, TRBD1. TRBV12-1 is termed a pseudogene. There are 16 residues in the CDR3. The CDR3 region has the DNA TGTGCCAGCAGCCGCCACTGGACAGGGGCCAAAAACATTCAGTACTTC. It codes for CASSRHWTGAKNIQYF.

The V gene is TRBV6-5, the J gene TRBJ2-6; unclear D gene. Germline-derived CDR1 and CDR2 are MNHEY and SVGAGI. V dropped 10 bases and J dropped 2 bases, with 9 bases sitting between them. The CDR3 consists of 13 residues. CDR3 in amino acids: CATHSPGANVLTF. DNA for the CDR3: TGTGCCACCCATTCGCCTGGGGCCAACGTCCTGACTTTC.

V gene TRBV12-3 or TRBV12-4 combines with J gene TRBJ1-1; perhaps TRBD1 as D (5 bases). CDR3 length equals 13 residues. V lost 7 bases and J lost 14, with 23 bases in between. The CDR3 DNA reads as TGTGCCAGCACTCGGCGGGAATCGGGGGGAATCTTCTTT. As protein: CASTRRESGGIFF.

The chain is built from TRBV2 and TRBJ2-5; perhaps TRBD2 as D (7 bases). The germline CDR1 and CDR2 sequences are SNHLY and FYNNEI. CDR3 length: 12 residues. Between the trimmed V and J ends, which lost 6 bases and 6 bases, there was a span of 11 bases. The CDR3 is CASSVGGQTQYF. CDR3 in DNA: TGTGCCAGCAGCGTCGGGGGGCAGACCCAGTACTTC.

This chain links TRBV20-1 with TRBJ2-7; D is ambiguous. Germline V gene sequence: CDR1 DFQATT, CDR2 SNEGSKA (reference sequence). The length of the CDR3 is 10 residues. V lost 5 bases and J lost 2, with 4 bases in between. The CDR3 bases are TGCAGTGCTGGGACCTACGAGCAGTACTTC. It yields the protein CSAGTYEQYF.

The rearrangement links TRBV2 to TRBJ2-2; D is uncertain. Germline V gene sequence: CDR1 SNHLY, CDR2 FYNNEI. V dropped 2 bases and J dropped 6 bases, with 1 base sitting between them. The CDR3 spans 11 residues. CDR3 protein: CASSEPGELFF. CDR3 bases: TGTGCCAGCAGTGAACCCGGGGAGCTGTTTTTT.

V is TRBV11-3 and J is TRBJ1-2, with 7 bases aligning to TRBD1. In germline, CDR1 is SGHNT, CDR2 YENEEA. V lost 3 bases and J lost 7; bases outside the gene matches: 5. The CDR3 contains 13 residues. The CDR3 coding sequence is TGTGCCAGCAGCTTCCCAGGGGGGGCTGGCTACACCTTC. Translation gives CASSFPGGAGYTF.

The chain recombines TRBV5-1 with TRBJ2-7; D is perhaps TRBD1 (7 bases). V lost 0 bases and J 2 bases, leaving 12 bases between the germline ends. The CDR3 loop spans 15 amino acids. Per the germline V gene, CDR1 is SGHRS and CDR2 is YFSETQ. The DNA of the CDR3 is TGCGCCAGCAGCTTGGCGGGGGACAGTACCTACGAGCAGTACTTC. Translated: CASSLAGDSTYEQYF.

The chain links TRBV18 to TRBJ1-2, with 7 positions matching TRBD1. There are 17 residues in the CDR3. Per germline, CDR1 KGHSH and CDR2 LQKENI. V shed 1 base and J 2 bases; nucleotides not matched to a gene: 10. The CDR3 coding sequence is TGTGCCAGCTCACCACTCGGGACAGACTTTTCGAACTATGGCTACACCTTC. It translates to CASSPLGTDFSNYGYTF. Full variable domain (missing parts from reference TRBV18 and TRBJ1-2): NAGVMQNPRHLVRRRGQEARLRCSPMKGHSHVYWYRQLPEEGLKFMVYLQKENIIDESGMPKERFSAEFPKEGPSILRIQQVVRGDSAAYFCASSPLGTDFSNYGYTFGSGTRLTVV.